The entry that follows covers one T cell receptor beta chain sequence. Its antigen is still unknown. This entry belongs to a study of T cells in Graves' hyperthyroidism and ophthalmopathy. Study background: At the time of initial diagnosis and before any treatment, peripheral blood was collected.

Diagnoses used clinical symptoms, serum thyroxine and TRAb, thyroid ultrasound and orbital computed tomography. Extraction of PBMCs used roughly 9.6 ml of fresh peripheral blood. From RNA transcripts, TCR beta CDR3 regions were amplified. With the HTBI primer set, the TCR CDR3 went through a first round of RT-PCR. One entry per CDR3 protein, called by TCRdb with MiXCR from the multiplex PCR reads. The data hold approximately 710,000 distinct CDR3 sequences, with around a sixth observed a single time. Overall study results and limits: Ophthalmopathy was distinguished from stable hyperthyroidism by 13 V-J signatures.

The CDR3 is 14 amino acids. Germline V gene data show CDR1 as SGHTA and CDR2 as FQGNSA. The V and J ends lost 1 base and 6 bases respectively, with 12 bases between them. The source is a man in his fifties or sixties with Graves' hyperthyroidism. The sample comprised blood. The rearrangement uses TRBV7-2 and TRBJ1-1; D unresolved. CDR3 in amino acids: CASSLGGLAAEAFF. The CDR3, as DNA: TGTGCCAGCAGCTTAGGAGGGTTGGCGGCTGAAGCTTTCTTT.